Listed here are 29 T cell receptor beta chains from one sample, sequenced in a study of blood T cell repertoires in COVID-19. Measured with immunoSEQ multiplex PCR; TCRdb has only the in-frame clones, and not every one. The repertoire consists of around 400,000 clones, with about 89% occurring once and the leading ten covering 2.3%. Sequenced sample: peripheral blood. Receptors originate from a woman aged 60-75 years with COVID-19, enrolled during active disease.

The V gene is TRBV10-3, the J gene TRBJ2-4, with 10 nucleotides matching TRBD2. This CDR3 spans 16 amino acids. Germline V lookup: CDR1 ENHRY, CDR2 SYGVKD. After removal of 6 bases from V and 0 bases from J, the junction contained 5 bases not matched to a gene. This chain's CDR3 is CAISRTSGLAKNIQYF. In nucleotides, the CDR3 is TGTGCCATCAGCCGGACTAGCGGACTAGCCAAAAACATTCAGTACTTC.

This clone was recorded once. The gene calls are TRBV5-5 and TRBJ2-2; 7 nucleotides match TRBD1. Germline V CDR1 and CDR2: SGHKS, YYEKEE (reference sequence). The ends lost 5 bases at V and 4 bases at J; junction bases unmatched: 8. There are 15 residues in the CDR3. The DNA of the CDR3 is TGTGCCAGCAGGCAGGGACAGATATTCACCGGGGAGCTGTTTTTT. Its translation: CASRQGQIFTGELFF.

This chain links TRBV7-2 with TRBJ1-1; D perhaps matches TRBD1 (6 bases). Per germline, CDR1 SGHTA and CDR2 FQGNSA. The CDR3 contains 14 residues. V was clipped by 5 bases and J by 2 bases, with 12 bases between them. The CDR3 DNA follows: TGTGCCAGCAGCCCTAGGGGGTTTAACACTGAAGCTTTCTTT. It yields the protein CASSPRGFNTEAFF. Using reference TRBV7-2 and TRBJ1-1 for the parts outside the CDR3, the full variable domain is GAGVSQSPSNKVTEKGKDVELRCDPISGHTALYWYRQSLGQGLEFLIYFQGNSAPDKSGLPSDRFSAERTGGSVSTLTIQRTQQEDSAVYLCASSPRGFNTEAFFGQGTRLTVV.

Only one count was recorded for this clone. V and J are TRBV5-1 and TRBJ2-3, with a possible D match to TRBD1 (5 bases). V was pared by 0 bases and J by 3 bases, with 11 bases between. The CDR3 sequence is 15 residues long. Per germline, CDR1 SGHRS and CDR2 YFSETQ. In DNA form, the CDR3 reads TGCGCCAGCAGCTTGGCAGGGCCGTGGACAGATACGCAGTATTTT. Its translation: CASSLAGPWTDTQYF.

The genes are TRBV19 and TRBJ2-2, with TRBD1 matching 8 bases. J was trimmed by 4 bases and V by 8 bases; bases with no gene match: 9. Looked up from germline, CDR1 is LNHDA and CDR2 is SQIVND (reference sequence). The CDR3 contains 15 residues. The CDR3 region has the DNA TGTGCCAGTGCCACAGGGGGGACCGGCACCGGGGAGCTGTTTTTT. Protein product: CASATGGTGTGELFF.

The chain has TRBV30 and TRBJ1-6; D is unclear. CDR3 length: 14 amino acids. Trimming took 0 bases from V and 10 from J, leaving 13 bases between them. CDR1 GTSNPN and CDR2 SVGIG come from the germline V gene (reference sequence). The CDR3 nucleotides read TGTGCCTGGAGTGTACGCTTAGGAGCCTCACCCCTCCACTTT. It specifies CAWSVRLGASPLHF. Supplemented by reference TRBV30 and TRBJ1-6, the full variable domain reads SQTIHQWPATLVQPVGSPLSLECTVEGTSNPNLYWYRQAAGRGLQLLFYSVGIGQISSEVPQNLSASRPQDRQFILSSKKLLLSDSGFYLCAWSVRLGASPLHFGNGTRLTVT.

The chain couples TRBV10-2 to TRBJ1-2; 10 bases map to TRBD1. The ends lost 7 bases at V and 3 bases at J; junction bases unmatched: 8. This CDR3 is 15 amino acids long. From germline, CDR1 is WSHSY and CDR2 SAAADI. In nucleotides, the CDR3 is TGCGCCAGCACTAGGGGACAGGGGATCGACTATGGCTACACCTTC. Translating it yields CASTRGQGIDYGYTF.

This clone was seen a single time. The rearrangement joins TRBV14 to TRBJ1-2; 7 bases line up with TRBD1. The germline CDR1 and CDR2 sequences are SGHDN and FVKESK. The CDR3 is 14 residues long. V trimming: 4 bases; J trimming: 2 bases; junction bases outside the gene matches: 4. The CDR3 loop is CASSLGGANYGYTF. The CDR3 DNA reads TGTGCCAGCAGCCTAGGGGGCGCAAACTATGGCTACACCTTC.

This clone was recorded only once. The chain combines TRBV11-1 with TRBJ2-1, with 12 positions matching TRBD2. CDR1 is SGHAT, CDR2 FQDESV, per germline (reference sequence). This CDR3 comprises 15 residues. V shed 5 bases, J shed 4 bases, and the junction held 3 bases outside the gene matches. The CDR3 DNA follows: TGTGCCAGCAGCGACGGACTAGCGGGGTACAATGAGCAGTTCTTC. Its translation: CASSDGLAGYNEQFF.

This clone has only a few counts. The CDR3 nucleotides read TGTGCCAGTAGGGCCGACAGGGGATATGGCTACACCTTC. Its protein is CASRADRGYGYTF. The rearrangement links TRBV19 to TRBJ1-2; the match to TRBD1 covers 8 bases. Germline CDR1 and CDR2: LNHDA and SQIVND (reference sequence). The ends lost 6 bases at V and 5 bases at J; junction bases unmatched: 5. The length of the CDR3 is 13 residues.

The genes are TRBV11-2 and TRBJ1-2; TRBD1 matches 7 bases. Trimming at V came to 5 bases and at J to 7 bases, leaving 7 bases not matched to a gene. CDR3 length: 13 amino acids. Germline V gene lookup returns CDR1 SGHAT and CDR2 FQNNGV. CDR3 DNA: TGTGCCAGCAGCAACAGGGGACTGGGTGGCTACACCTTC. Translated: CASSNRGLGGYTF.

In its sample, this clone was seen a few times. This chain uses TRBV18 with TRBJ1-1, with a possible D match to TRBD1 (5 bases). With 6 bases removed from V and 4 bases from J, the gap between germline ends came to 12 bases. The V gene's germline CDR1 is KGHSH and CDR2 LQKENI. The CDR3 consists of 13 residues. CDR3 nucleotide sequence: TGTGCCAGCTCGGCCCAGGGCGGCACTGAAGCTTTCTTT. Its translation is CASSAQGGTEAFF.

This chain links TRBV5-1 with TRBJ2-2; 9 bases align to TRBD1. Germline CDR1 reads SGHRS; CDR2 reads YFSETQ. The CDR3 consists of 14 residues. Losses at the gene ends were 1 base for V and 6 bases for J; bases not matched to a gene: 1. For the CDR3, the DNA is TGCGCCAGCAGCTTGACAGGGGGCGCCGGGGAGCTGTTTTTT. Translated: CASSLTGGAGELFF.

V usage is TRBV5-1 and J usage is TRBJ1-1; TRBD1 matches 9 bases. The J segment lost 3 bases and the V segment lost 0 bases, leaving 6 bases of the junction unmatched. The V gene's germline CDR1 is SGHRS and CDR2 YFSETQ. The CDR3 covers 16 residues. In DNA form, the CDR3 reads TGCGCCAGCAGCTTGGAAGGGACAGGGTGGGACACTGAAGCTTTCTTT. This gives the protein CASSLEGTGWDTEAFF.

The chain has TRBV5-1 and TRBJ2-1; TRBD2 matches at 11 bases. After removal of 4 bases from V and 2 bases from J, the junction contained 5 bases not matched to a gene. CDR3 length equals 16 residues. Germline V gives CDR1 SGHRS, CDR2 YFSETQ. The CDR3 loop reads CASSPFSGGAYNEQFF. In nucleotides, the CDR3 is TGCGCCAGCAGCCCCTTTAGCGGGGGGGCCTACAATGAGCAGTTCTTC.

CDR3 loop: CASDSWTEAFF. For the CDR3, the DNA is TGTGCCAGCGACTCTTGGACTGAAGCTTTCTTT. The chain recombines TRBV6-5 with TRBJ1-1; D unclear. The CDR3 loop spans 11 amino acids. Germline loops: CDR1 MNHEY, CDR2 SVGAGI. V was clipped by 8 bases and J by 5 bases, with 9 bases between them.

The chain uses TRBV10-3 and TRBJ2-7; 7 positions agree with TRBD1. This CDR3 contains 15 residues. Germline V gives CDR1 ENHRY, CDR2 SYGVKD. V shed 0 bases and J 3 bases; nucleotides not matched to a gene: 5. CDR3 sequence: CAISESEQGSYEQYF. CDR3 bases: TGTGCCATCAGTGAGTCGGAACAGGGGAGCTACGAGCAGTACTTC.

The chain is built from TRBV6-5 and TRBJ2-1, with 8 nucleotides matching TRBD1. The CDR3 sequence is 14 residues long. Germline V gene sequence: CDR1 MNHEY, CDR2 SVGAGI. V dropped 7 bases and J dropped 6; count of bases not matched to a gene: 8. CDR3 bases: TGTGCCAGCACCCTTCCTGGACAGGGCAATGAGCAGTTCTTC. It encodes CASTLPGQGNEQFF.

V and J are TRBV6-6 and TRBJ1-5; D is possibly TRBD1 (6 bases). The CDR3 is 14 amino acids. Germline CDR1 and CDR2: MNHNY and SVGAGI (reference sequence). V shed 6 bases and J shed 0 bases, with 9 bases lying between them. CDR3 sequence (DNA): TGTGCCAGCAGACAGGGTGGTAGCAATCAGCCCCAGCATTTT. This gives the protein CASRQGGSNQPQHF.

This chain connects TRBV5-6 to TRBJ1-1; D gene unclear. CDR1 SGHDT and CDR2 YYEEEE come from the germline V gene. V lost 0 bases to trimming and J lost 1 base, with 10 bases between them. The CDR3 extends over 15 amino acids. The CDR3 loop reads CASSLEWERNTEAFF. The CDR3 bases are TGTGCCAGCAGCTTGGAATGGGAGAGGAACACTGAAGCTTTCTTT. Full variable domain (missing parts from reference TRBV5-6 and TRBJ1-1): DAGVTQSPTHLIKTRGQQVTLRCSPKSGHDTVSWYQQALGQGPQFIFQYYEEEERQRGNFPDRFSGHQFPNYSSELNVNALLLGDSALYLCASSLEWERNTEAFFGQGTRLTVV.

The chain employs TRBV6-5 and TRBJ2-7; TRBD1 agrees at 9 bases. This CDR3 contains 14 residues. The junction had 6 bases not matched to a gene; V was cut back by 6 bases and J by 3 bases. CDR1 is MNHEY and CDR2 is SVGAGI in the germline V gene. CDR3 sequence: CASRVGQGIYEQYF. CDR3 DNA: TGTGCCAGCAGAGTCGGACAGGGGATCTACGAGCAGTACTTC.

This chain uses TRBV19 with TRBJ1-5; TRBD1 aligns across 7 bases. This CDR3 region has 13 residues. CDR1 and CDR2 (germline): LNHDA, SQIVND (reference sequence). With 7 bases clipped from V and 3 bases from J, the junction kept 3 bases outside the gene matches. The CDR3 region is CASKGAVNQPQHF. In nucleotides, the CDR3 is TGTGCCAGTAAGGGGGCGGTCAATCAGCCCCAGCATTTT.

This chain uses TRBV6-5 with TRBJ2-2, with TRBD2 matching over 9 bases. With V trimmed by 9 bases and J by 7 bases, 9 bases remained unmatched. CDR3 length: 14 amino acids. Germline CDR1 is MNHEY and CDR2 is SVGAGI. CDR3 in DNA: TGTGCCAGGGGAGGCGGGGGGGCCGGCGGGGAGCTGTTTTTT. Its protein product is CARGGGGAGGELFF.

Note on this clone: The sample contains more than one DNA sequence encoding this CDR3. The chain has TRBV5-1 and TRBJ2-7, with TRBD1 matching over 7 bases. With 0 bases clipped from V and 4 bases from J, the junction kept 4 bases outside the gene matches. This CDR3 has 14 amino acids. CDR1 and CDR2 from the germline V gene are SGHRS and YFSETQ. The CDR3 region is CASSLGGQPYEQYF. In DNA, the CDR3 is TGCGCCAGCAGCTTGGGGGGACAGCCATACGAGCAGTACTTC.

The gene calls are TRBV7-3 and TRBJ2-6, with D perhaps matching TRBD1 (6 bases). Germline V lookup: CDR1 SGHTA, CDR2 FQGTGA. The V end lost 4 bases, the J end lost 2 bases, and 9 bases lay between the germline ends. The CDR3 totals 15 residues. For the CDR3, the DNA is TGTGCCAGCAGCTCACAGGGAACTGGGGCCAACGTCCTGACTTTC. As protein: CASSSQGTGANVLTF.

The CDR3 protein is CASSWQGQNLAYNEQFF. CDR3 DNA sequence: TGTGCCAGCAGCTGGCAAGGACAGAATTTGGCCTACAATGAGCAGTTCTTC. This chain links TRBV7-3 with TRBJ2-1, with D perhaps TRBD1 (6 bases). The ends were cut back, 4 bases at V and 2 bases at J, with 18 bases in the middle. The CDR3 is 17 residues long. Germline V gene sequence: CDR1 SGHTA, CDR2 FQGTGA.

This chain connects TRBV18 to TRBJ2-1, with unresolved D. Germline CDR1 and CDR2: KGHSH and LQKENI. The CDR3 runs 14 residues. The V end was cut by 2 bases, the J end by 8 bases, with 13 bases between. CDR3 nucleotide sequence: TGTGCCAGCTCACCATCGAGTAGACTGGATGAGCAGTTCTTC. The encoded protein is CASSPSSRLDEQFF.

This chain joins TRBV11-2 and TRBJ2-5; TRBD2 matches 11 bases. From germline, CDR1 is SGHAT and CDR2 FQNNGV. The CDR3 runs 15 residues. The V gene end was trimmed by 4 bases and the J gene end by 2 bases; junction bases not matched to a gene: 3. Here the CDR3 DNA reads TGTGCCAGCAGCTCGGGACTAGCGGCTCAAGAGACCCAGTACTTC. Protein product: CASSSGLAAQETQYF.

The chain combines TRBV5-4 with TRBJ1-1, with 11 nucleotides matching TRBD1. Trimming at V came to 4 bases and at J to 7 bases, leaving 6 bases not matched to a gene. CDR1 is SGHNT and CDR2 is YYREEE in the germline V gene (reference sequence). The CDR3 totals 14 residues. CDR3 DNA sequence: TGTGCCAGCAGCCACGGGACAGGGGGATATGAAGCTTTCTTT. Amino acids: CASSHGTGGYEAFF.